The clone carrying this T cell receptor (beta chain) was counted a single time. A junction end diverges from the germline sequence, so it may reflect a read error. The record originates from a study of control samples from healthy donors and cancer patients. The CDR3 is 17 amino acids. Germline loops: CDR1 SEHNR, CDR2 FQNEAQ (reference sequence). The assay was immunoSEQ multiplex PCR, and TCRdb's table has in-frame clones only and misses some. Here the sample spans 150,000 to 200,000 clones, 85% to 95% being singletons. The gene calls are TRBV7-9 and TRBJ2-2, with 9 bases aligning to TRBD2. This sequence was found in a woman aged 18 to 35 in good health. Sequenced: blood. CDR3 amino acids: CASSLSRSLAGTAELFF. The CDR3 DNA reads TGTGCCAGCAGCCTCTCGCGAAGTCTAGCGGGGACCGCGGAGCTGTTTTTT.